This entry lists 18 T cell receptor beta chains sequenced from one sample in a study of cytomegalovirus exposure and HLA in healthy donors. Measured with immunoSEQ multiplex PCR; TCRdb has only the in-frame clones, and not every one. The data hold roughly 60,000 clones, with approximately 96% observed a single time. The sequenced sample was PBMCs. The receptor set was obtained from a man aged 18 to 29 in good health and CMV-seronegative.

V usage is TRBV7-8 and J usage is TRBJ2-1, with 9 bases aligning to TRBD2. The V gene's germline CDR1 is SGHVS and CDR2 FQNEAQ. The CDR3 covers 16 residues. After removal of 6 bases from V and 7 bases from J, the junction contained 13 bases not matched to a gene. DNA for the CDR3: TGTGCCAGCAGAACGACTGTAGCGGGAGCCTTTAATGAGCAGTTCTTC. As protein: CASRTTVAGAFNEQFF.

The genes are TRBV28 and TRBJ1-1; possibly TRBD1 for D (6 bases). Between the trimmed V and J ends, which lost 2 bases and 5 bases, there was a span of 9 bases. Germline V CDR1 and CDR2: MDHEN, SYDVKM. The CDR3 has 13 residues. The CDR3 loop is CASSLGTGTEAFF. The CDR3, as DNA: TGTGCCAGCAGTTTAGGCACAGGGACTGAAGCTTTCTTT.

The V and J genes are TRBV6-5 and TRBJ2-1; D call uncertain. Germline CDR1 and CDR2: MNHEY and SVGAGI. V lost 10 bases and J lost 6, with 10 bases in between. The CDR3 contains 11 residues. DNA of the CDR3: TGTGCCACCGACGAGGTCAATGAGCAGTTCTTC. It is translated as CATDEVNEQFF.

The chain recombines TRBV4-2 with TRBJ2-5, with TRBD2 as a possible D gene (6 bases). In germline, CDR1 is LGHNA, CDR2 YNFKEQ. Trimming took 2 bases from V and 5 from J, leaving 21 bases between them. The CDR3 extends over 17 amino acids. CDR3 sequence reads: CASSQKGMRLVDETQYF. The CDR3, as DNA: TGTGCCAGCAGCCAAAAAGGGATGAGACTAGTAGACGAGACCCAGTACTTC.

The rearrangement links TRBV4-1 to TRBJ1-2; no reliable D call. Between the trimmed V and J ends, which lost 4 bases and 5 bases, there was a span of 14 bases. Germline V gene lookup returns CDR1 MGHRA and CDR2 YSYEKL. The CDR3 length is 14 residues. This CDR3 reads CASSPRVGNYGYTF. CDR3 nucleotides: TGCGCCAGCAGCCCGAGGGTTGGGAATTATGGCTACACCTTC.

The chain links TRBV2 to TRBJ2-7, with D possibly TRBD1 on 6 matching bases. This CDR3 comprises 12 residues. V was pared by 3 bases and J by 3 bases, with 6 bases between. Per germline, CDR1 SNHLY and CDR2 FYNNEI. The CDR3 bases are TGTGCCAGCAGTGAGACAGGCTACGAGCAGTACTTC. Translated, it gives CASSETGYEQYF. Drawing the rest from reference TRBV2 and TRBJ2-7, the complete variable domain is EPEVTQTPSHQVTQMGQEVILRCVPISNHLYFYWYRQILGQKVEFLVSFYNNEISEKSEIFDDQFSVERPDGSNFTLKIRSTKLEDSAMYFCASSETGYEQYFGPGTRLTVT.

V gene TRBV9 combines with J gene TRBJ2-1; 7 bases are shared with TRBD2. The junction had 8 bases not matched to a gene; V was cut back by 3 bases and J by 5 bases. Germline lookup yields CDR1 SGDLS and CDR2 YYNGEE. This CDR3 is 15 amino acids long. CDR3 DNA: TGTGCCAGCAGCGGCTTAGCCCGGGAGGACAATGAGCAGTTCTTC. This sequence encodes CASSGLAREDNEQFF.

The chain employs TRBV21-1 and TRBJ2-7; the tabulated D call, TRBD1, remains unverified against the DNA. TRBV21-1 is termed a pseudogene. This CDR3 comprises 17 residues. CDR3 bases: TGTGCCAGCAGCAAAAGGGGGAGACAGGGTTCACTTTCCGAGCAGTACTTC. This gives the protein CASSKRGRQGSLSEQYF.

The chain is built from TRBV7-9 and TRBJ2-1; 7 bases map to TRBD1. Trimming took 4 bases from V and 3 from J; bases not matched to a gene: 6. This CDR3 comprises 15 residues. Looked up from germline, CDR1 is SEHNR and CDR2 is FQNEAQ (reference sequence). CDR3: CASSSPGQHYNEQFF. CDR3 coding DNA: TGTGCCAGCAGCTCACCGGGACAGCACTACAATGAGCAGTTCTTC.

The J gene is TRBJ2-5, the V gene TRBV4-3; tentative D call: TRBD1 (7 bases). Germline V gene lookup returns CDR1 LGHNA and CDR2 YSLEER. Trimming pared 3 bases from V and 1 base from J, leaving 12 bases between. This CDR3 comprises 15 residues. The CDR3 protein is CASSQGGQFQETQYF. The CDR3 coding sequence is TGCGCCAGCAGCCAGGGGGGACAGTTCCAAGAGACCCAGTACTTC.

The DNA for the CDR3 is TGTGCCAGCTCACCACACTATCGTCCTCACGCCGATGAGCAGTTCTTC. Amino acids: CASSPHYRPHADEQFF. The J gene is TRBJ2-1, the V gene TRBV18; D unclear. Germline V CDR1 and CDR2: KGHSH, LQKENI. The CDR3 sequence is 16 residues long. Trimming shortened V by 1 base and J by 8 bases, and 18 bases separated the two germline ends.

This chain joins TRBV2 and TRBJ2-7, with TRBD2 matching 8 bases. With 4 bases clipped from V and 2 bases from J, the junction kept 7 bases outside the gene matches. The CDR3 runs to 15 residues. Looked up from germline, CDR1 is SNHLY and CDR2 is FYNNEI. The CDR3 DNA reads as TGTGCCAGCAGTGCCTCGGCGGGAGGTCCCTACGAGCAGTACTTC. Translated, it gives CASSASAGGPYEQYF.

This chain uses TRBV9 with TRBJ1-2; no firm D call. The CDR3 has 14 amino acids. Trimming removed 3 bases at V and 4 bases at J, with 13 bases between. Germline CDR1 SGDLS, CDR2 YYNGEE. The CDR3 here is CASSASSVFYGYTF. The CDR3 DNA reads TGTGCCAGCAGCGCTTCATCGGTGTTCTATGGCTACACCTTC. The full variable domain, with the rest looked up from reference TRBV9 and TRBJ1-2, is DSGVTQTPKHLITATGQRVTLRCSPRSGDLSVYWYQQSLDQGLQFLIQYYNGEERAKGNILERFSAQQFPDLHSELNLSSLELGDSALYFCASSASSVFYGYTFGSGTRLTVV.

The CDR3 DNA reads as TGCAGCGTTGAAGGGGGGGAATTGGACTACACCTTC. This sequence encodes CSVEGGELDYTF. This chain connects TRBV29-1 to TRBJ1-2, with a weak D call TRBD1 (5 bases). The ends were cut back, 1 base at V and 10 bases at J, with 13 bases in the middle. Germline V gives CDR1 SQVTM, CDR2 ANQGSEA. The CDR3 is 12 amino acids.

This chain connects TRBV4-3 to TRBJ2-6; no firm D call. Germline V gene sequence: CDR1 LGHNA, CDR2 YSLEER. V lost 0 bases and J lost 0, with 12 bases in between. The CDR3 sequence is 18 residues long. CDR3: CASSQDPPPSSGANVLTF. The CDR3 DNA is TGCGCCAGCAGCCAAGATCCCCCCCCGAGCTCTGGGGCCAACGTCCTGACTTTC.

This clone came up once. This chain links TRBV9 with TRBJ1-1, with D maybe TRBD1 (5 bases). The CDR3 spans 16 residues. Germline CDR1 reads SGDLS; CDR2 reads YYNGEE. V lost 0 bases, J lost 0 bases, and 12 bases lay in between. The DNA for the CDR3 is TGTGCCAGCAGCGTAGATCCAGGGATACTGAACACTGAAGCTTTCTTT. As protein: CASSVDPGILNTEAFF.

This chain connects TRBV30 to TRBJ2-6; the D is unclear. The germline V gene encodes CDR1 GTSNPN and CDR2 SVGIG (reference sequence). Trimming took 1 base from V and 0 from J, leaving 7 bases between them. This CDR3 has 15 amino acids. The CDR3 region has the DNA TGTGCCTGGAGTGAAAATAGCTCTGGGGCCAACGTCCTGACTTTC. Translation: CAWSENSSGANVLTF.

The chain uses TRBV14 and TRBJ1-2; TRBD1 aligns across 11 bases. From germline, CDR1 is SGHDN and CDR2 FVKESK. This CDR3 contains 18 residues. V lost 4 bases, J lost 4 bases, and 14 bases stayed unmatched. The CDR3 DNA sequence: TGTGCCAGCAGCCTCCTTGGGACAGGGGGTCAGGTCGGCTATGGCTACACCTTC. The encoded protein is CASSLLGTGGQVGYGYTF. Drawing the rest from reference TRBV14 and TRBJ1-2, the complete variable domain is EAGVTQFPSHSVIEKGQTVTLRCDPISGHDNLYWYRRVMGKEIKFLLHFVKESKQDESGMPNNRFLAERTGGTYSTLKVQPAELEDSGVYFCASSLLGTGGQVGYGYTFGSGTRLTVV.